Listed here are 16 T cell receptor beta chains from one sample, sequenced in a study of T-cell memory formation after mild COVID-19. In TCRdb, the 5' RACE reads were re-called with MiXCR into one record per CDR3 protein. Of under 700,000 distinct CDR3 sequences listed, over 20% are singletons. Sequenced input: PBMCs or a T cell subset sorted from them (not recorded which). Source of these receptors: an adult woman who had mild COVID-19 (a few samples of this study predate the infection). Cell type and time point are not known.

In this sample, this clonotype turned up a few times. This chain uses TRBV5-1 with TRBJ2-7; possibly TRBD1 for D (5 bases). Per the germline V gene, CDR1 is SGHRS and CDR2 is YFSETQ. This CDR3 is built from 13 residues. Trimming cost V 0 bases and J 7 bases, with 11 bases left between them. The DNA of the CDR3 is TGCGCCAGCAGCTTGGACAGGAGTGGGGAGCAGTACTTC. Translated, it gives CASSLDRSGEQYF.

The chain carries TRBV12-3 or TRBV12-4 and TRBJ2-2; D ambiguous. This CDR3 region has 14 residues. Trimming left V 2 bases short and J 3 bases short, with 7 bases between. CDR3 nucleotides: TGTGCCAGCAGTTTAAACGAATACACCGGGGAGCTGTTTTTT. Translating it yields CASSLNEYTGELFF.

This chain joins TRBV27 and TRBJ1-2; TRBD1 is a possible D gene (5 bases). V was cut by 3 bases and J by 8 bases, with 13 bases left in between. Germline loops: CDR1 MNHEY, CDR2 SMNVEV (reference sequence). The CDR3 has 13 amino acids. The CDR3 spells CASSFGGTRGYTF. CDR3 sequence (DNA): TGTGCCAGCAGTTTCGGGGGGACGAGGGGCTACACCTTC.

V usage is TRBV3-1 and J usage is TRBJ1-1, with D tentatively TRBD1 (5 bases). The V gene's germline CDR1 is LGHDT and CDR2 YNNKEL (reference sequence). The CDR3 runs to 17 residues. Trimming left V 2 bases short and J 2 bases short, with 18 bases between. The CDR3, as DNA: TGTGCCAGCAGCCAAATGGGATTGGGGACGGATAACACTGAAGCTTTCTTT. Protein product: CASSQMGLGTDNTEAFF.

This clonotype was found once. This chain uses TRBV12-3 or TRBV12-4 with TRBJ1-3, with TRBD1 as a possible D gene (6 bases). V gave up 7 bases and J gave up 2 bases, with 18 bases separating them. CDR3 length equals 16 residues. The CDR3 sequence: CASTLRWTATGNTIYF. The CDR3 DNA is TGTGCCAGCACCCTAAGGTGGACAGCTACTGGAAACACCATATATTTT.

V is TRBV7-3 and J is TRBJ2-3; D is unclear. Trimming took off 2 bases at V and 2 bases at J, with 8 bases between the two ends. CDR1 is SGHTA and CDR2 is FQGTGA in the germline V gene. The CDR3 has 14 residues. The CDR3 DNA follows: TGTGCCAGCAGCTTATCCTCTTACACAGATACGCAGTATTTT. It specifies CASSLSSYTDTQYF.

This clonotype was recorded a few times. J is TRBJ2-7 and V is TRBV24-1; D possibly corresponds to TRBD2 (5 bases). V lost 3 bases to trimming and J lost 1 base, with 15 bases between them. The germline gives CDR1 KGHDR, CDR2 SFDVKD. CDR3 length: 16 residues. CDR3 amino acids: CATSDPDRGGSYEQYF. For the CDR3, the DNA is TGTGCCACCAGTGATCCCGACCGTGGAGGTTCCTACGAGCAGTACTTC.

This clonotype was found a few times. This chain connects TRBV2 to TRBJ2-1, with D uncertain. V was trimmed by 8 bases and J by 0 bases, leaving 11 bases between them. The CDR3 spans 14 residues. CDR1 and CDR2 from the germline V gene are SNHLY and FYNNEI. The CDR3 bases are TGTGCCAGCGCGGCGGTTCGCTCCTACAATGAGCAGTTCTTC. Translating gives CASAAVRSYNEQFF. Based on the CDR3 plus reference TRBV2 and TRBJ2-1, the full variable domain is EPEVTQTPSHQVTQMGQEVILRCVPISNHLYFYWYRQILGQKVEFLVSFYNNEISEKSEIFDDQFSVERPDGSNFTLKIRSTKLEDSAMYFCASAAVRSYNEQFFGPGTRLTVL.

This chain joins TRBV14 and TRBJ2-1; 10 bases map to TRBD1. The trim removed 3 bases at V and 6 bases at J, leaving 14 bases unmatched. This CDR3 region has 18 residues. CDR1 and CDR2 (germline): SGHDN, FVKESK. Written as DNA, the CDR3 is TGTGCCAGCAGCCAGATAACCCGACAGGGGGCAGTTTTCAATGAGCAGTTCTTC. It specifies CASSQITRQGAVFNEQFF.

This rearrangement joins TRBV12-3 or TRBV12-4 to TRBJ2-7, with 7 bases fitting TRBD1. V was clipped by 7 bases and J by 5 bases; unmatched bases: 11. There are 14 residues in the CDR3. The CDR3 sequence: CASIPQGKRNEQYF. CDR3 DNA sequence: TGTGCCAGCATCCCACAGGGGAAGAGGAACGAGCAGTACTTC.

This clonotype was seen only a few times. The rearrangement links TRBV27 to TRBJ2-1; possible D gene TRBD2, 5 bases. This CDR3 is built from 13 residues. CDR1 and CDR2 from the germline V gene are MNHEY and SMNVEV (reference sequence). Trimming removed 5 bases at V and 7 bases at J, with 12 bases between. The CDR3 bases are TGTGCCAGCAGTCCCGGGCCGGGGAATGAGCAGTTCTTC. It yields the protein CASSPGPGNEQFF.

This clonotype was counted a single time. V gene TRBV30 combines with J gene TRBJ2-7; D is possibly TRBD1 or TRBD2 (6 bases each). Germline CDR1 reads GTSNPN; CDR2 reads SVGIG (reference sequence). This CDR3 comprises 14 residues. V was cut by 0 bases and J by 11 bases, with 20 bases left in between. CDR3 in DNA: TGTGCCTGGAGTGTACGGGAACGGGGGCTCGCCAAGTACTTC. Amino acids: CAWSVRERGLAKYF.

This clonotype was counted ten times or more. The chain links TRBV5-1 to TRBJ1-1, with D possibly being TRBD1 (5 bases). V shed 0 bases and J shed 3 bases, with 6 bases lying between them. Germline V gene lookup returns CDR1 SGHRS and CDR2 YFSETQ. The CDR3 has 13 residues. CDR3 coding DNA: TGCGCCAGCAGCTTGGAGGGGCACACTGAAGCTTTCTTT. It is translated as CASSLEGHTEAFF.

This clonotype turned up a few times. The chain joins TRBV20-1 to TRBJ1-1, with TRBD1 identical over 9 bases. The germline V gene has CDR1 DFQATT and CDR2 SNEGSKA (reference sequence). J lost 4 bases, V lost 2 bases, and 2 bases had no gene match. The CDR3 contains 13 residues. The CDR3 here is CSARRQGVTEAFF. In DNA form, the CDR3 reads TGCAGTGCTAGACGACAGGGGGTCACTGAAGCTTTCTTT.

The gene calls are TRBV28 and TRBJ2-7; TRBD2 aligns across 13 bases. This CDR3 comprises 16 residues. With V trimmed by 6 bases and J by 6 bases, 11 bases remained unmatched. Germline V gene data show CDR1 as MDHEN and CDR2 as SYDVKM. The CDR3 DNA sequence: TGTGCCAGCAGCCTCGGACTAGCGGGAGAGACGGGCGAGCAGTACTTC. Protein: CASSLGLAGETGEQYF.

There are a few counts of this clonotype. The chain links TRBV3-1 to TRBJ1-1; the D gene is possibly TRBD1 (5 bases). V dropped 5 bases and J dropped 5 bases, with 15 bases sitting between them. The germline V gene encodes CDR1 LGHDT and CDR2 YNNKEL (reference sequence). This CDR3 comprises 14 residues. CDR3 nucleotides: TGTGCCAGCAGCAAAGGGGCGGGTGGGACTGAAGCTTTCTTT. Translated, it gives CASSKGAGGTEAFF.